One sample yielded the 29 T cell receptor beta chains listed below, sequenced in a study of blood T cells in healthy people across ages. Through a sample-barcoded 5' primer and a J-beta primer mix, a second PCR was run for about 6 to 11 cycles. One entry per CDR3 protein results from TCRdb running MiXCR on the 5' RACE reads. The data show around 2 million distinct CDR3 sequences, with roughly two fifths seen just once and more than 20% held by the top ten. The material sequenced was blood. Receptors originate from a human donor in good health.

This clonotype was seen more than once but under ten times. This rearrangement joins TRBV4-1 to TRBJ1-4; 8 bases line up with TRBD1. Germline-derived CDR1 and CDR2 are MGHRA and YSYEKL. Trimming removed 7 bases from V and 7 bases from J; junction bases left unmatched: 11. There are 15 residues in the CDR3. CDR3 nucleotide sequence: TGCGCCAGCAACCCAGTTCGACAGGGGATTGAAAAACTGTTTTTT. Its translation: CASNPVRQGIEKLFF.

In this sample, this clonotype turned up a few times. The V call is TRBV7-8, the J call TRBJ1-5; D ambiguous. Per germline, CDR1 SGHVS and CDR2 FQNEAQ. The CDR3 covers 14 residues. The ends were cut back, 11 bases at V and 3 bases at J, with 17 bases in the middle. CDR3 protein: CAGTRRITNQPQHF. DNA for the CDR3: TGTGCCGGCACCAGACGGATCACCAATCAGCCCCAGCATTTT.

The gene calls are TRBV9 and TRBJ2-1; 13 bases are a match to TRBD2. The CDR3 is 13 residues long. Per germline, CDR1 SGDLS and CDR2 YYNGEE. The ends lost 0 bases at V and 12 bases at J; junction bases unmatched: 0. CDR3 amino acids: CASSVGLAGGQFF. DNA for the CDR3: TGTGCCAGCAGCGTAGGACTAGCGGGGGGGCAGTTCTTC.

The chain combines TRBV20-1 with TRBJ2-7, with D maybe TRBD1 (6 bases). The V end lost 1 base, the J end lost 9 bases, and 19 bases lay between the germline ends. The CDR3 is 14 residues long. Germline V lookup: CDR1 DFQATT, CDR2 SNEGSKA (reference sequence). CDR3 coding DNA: TGCAGTGCTAGAGTGGGGTCAAACAGGGCCACGCAGTACTTC. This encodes CSARVGSNRATQYF.

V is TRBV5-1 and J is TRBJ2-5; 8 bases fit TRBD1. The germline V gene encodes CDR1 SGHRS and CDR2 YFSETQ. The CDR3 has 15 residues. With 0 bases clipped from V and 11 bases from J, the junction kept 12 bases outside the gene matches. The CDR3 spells CASSLGQGSYNEQYF. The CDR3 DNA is TGCGCCAGCAGCTTGGGACAGGGGAGTTACAATGAGCAGTACTTC.

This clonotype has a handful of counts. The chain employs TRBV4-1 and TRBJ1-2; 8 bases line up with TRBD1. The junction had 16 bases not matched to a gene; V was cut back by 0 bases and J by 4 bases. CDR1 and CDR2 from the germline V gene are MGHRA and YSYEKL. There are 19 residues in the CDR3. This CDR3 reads CASSQDALQGELIPYGYTF. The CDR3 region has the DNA TGCGCCAGCAGCCAAGATGCATTACAGGGGGAGCTCATCCCCTATGGCTACACCTTC.

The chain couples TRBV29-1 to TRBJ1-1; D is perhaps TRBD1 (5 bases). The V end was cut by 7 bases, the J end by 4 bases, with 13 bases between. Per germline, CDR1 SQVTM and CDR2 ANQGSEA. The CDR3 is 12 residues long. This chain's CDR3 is CSAHPGGTEAFF. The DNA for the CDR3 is TGCAGCGCCCACCCGGGGGGCACTGAAGCTTTCTTT.

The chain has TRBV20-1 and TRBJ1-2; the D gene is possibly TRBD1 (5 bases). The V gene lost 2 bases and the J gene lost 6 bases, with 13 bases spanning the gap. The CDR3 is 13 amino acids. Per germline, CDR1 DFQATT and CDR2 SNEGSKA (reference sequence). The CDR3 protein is CSARSFREHGYTF. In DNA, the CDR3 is TGCAGTGCTAGATCATTCAGGGAGCATGGCTACACCTTC.

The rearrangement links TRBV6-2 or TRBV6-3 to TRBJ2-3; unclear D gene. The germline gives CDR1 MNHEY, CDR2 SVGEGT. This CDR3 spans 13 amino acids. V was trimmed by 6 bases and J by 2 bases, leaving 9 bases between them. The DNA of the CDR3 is TGTGCCAGCAGGGTGGACCACACAGATACGCAGTATTTT. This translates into CASRVDHTDTQYF.

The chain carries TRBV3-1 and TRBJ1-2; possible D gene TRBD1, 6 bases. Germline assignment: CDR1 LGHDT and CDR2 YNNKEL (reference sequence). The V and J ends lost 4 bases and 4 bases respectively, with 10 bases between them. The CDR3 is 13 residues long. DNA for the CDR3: TGTGCCAGCAGCCGGGACACCCCCTATGGCTACACCTTC. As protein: CASSRDTPYGYTF.

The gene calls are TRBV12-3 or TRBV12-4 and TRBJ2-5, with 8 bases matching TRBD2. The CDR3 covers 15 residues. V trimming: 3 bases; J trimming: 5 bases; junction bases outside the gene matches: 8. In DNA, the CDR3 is TGTGCCAGCAGTTTGAGAAGCGGGGGAGGGGAGACCCAGTACTTC. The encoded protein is CASSLRSGGGETQYF.

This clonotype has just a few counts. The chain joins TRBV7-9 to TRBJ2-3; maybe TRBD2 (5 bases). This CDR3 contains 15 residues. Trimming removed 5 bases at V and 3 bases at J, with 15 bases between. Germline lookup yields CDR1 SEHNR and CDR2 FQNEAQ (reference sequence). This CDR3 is CASSPAGIRTDTQYF. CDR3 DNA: TGTGCCAGCAGCCCCGCCGGGATAAGGACAGATACGCAGTATTTT.

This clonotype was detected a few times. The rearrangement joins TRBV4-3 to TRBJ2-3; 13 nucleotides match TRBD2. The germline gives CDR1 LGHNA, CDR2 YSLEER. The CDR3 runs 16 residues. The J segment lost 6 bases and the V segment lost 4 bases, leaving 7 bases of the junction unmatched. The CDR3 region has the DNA TGCGCCAGCAGCCGGGGTACTAGCGGGGGGGCCGATACGCAGTATTTT. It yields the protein CASSRGTSGGADTQYF.

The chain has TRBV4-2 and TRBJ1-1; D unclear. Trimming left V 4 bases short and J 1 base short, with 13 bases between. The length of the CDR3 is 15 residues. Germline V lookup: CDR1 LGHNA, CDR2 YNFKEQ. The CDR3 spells CASSPPPEGNTEAFF. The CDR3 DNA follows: TGTGCCAGCAGCCCACCCCCTGAGGGGAACACTGAAGCTTTCTTT.

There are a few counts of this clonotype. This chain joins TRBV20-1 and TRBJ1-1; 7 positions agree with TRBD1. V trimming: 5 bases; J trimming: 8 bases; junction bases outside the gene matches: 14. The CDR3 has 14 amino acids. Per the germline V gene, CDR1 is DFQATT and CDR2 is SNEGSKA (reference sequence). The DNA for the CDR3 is TGCAGTGCTCCAACAGGACAGGTGGATGGGGAAGCTTTCTTT. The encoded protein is CSAPTGQVDGEAFF.

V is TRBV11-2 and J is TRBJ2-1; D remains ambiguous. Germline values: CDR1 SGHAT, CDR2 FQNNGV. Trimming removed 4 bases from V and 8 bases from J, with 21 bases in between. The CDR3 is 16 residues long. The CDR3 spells CASSSGSWVIRDEQFF. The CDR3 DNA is TGTGCCAGCAGCTCCGGCTCTTGGGTAATTAGGGATGAGCAGTTCTTC.

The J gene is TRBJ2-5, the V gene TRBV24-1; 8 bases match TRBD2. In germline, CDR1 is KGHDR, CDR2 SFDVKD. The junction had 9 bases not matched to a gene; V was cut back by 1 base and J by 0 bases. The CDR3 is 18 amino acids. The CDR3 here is CATSDFPELRGDQETQYF. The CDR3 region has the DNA TGTGCCACCAGTGATTTTCCGGAGTTGCGGGGGGACCAAGAGACCCAGTACTTC.

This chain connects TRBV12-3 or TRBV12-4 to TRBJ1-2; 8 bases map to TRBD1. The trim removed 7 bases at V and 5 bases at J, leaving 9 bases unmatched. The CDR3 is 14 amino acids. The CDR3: CASTLQGAIYGYTF. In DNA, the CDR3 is TGTGCCAGCACCCTGCAGGGGGCCATATATGGCTACACCTTC.

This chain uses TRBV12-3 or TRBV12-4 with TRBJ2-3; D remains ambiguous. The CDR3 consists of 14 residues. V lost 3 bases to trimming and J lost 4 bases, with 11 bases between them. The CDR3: CASSFLGLADTQYF. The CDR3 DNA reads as TGTGCCAGCAGTTTTTTGGGGTTGGCAGATACGCAGTATTTT.

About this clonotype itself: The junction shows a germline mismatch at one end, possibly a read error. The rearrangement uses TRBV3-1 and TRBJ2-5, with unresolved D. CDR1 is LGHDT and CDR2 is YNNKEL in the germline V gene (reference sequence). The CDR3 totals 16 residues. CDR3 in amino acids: CASNQDVRSSQETQYF. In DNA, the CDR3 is TGTGCCAGCAACCAAGACGTCCGGAGTTCTCAAGAGACCCAGTACTTC.

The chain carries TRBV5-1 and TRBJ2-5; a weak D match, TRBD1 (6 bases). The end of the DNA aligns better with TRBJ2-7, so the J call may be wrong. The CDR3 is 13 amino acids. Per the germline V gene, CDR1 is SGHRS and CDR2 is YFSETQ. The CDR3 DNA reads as TGCGCCAGCAGCTCTGGGGGCCCCCACGAGCAGTACTTC. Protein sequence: CASSSGGPHEQYF.

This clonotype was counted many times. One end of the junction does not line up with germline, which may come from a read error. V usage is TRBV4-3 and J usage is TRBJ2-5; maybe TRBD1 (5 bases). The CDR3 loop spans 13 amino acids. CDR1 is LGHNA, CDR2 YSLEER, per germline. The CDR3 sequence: CASSQGVRETQYF. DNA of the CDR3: TGTGCCAGCAGTCAAGGGGTGCGGGAGACCCAGTACTTC.

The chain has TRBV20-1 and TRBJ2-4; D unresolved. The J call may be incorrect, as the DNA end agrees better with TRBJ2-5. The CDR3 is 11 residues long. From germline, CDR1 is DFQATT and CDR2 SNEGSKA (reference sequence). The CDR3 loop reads CSVTLGETQYF. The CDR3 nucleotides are TGCAGTGTTACCCTGGGGGAGACCCAGTACTTC.

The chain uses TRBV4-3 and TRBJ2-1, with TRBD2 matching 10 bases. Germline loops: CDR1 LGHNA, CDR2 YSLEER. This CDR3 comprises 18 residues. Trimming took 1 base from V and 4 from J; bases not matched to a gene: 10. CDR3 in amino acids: CASSQATLLAGDYNEQFF. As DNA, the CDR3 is TGCGCCAGCAGCCAAGCGACCCTCCTAGCGGGGGATTACAATGAGCAGTTCTTC.

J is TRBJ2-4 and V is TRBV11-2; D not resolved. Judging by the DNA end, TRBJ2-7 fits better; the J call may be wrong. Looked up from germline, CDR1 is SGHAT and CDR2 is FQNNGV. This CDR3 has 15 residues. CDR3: CASSLGYFDSYEQYF. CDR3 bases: TGTGCCAGCAGCTTAGGTTACTTTGATTCCTACGAGCAGTACTTC.

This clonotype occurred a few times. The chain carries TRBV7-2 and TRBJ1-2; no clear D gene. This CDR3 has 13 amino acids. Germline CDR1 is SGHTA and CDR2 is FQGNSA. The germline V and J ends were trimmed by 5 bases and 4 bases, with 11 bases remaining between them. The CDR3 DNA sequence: TGTGCCAGCAGCGCCGGAATCCTCTATGGCTACACCTTC. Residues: CASSAGILYGYTF. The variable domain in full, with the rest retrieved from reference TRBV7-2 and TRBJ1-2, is GAGVSQSPSNKVTEKGKDVELRCDPISGHTALYWYRQSLGQGLEFLIYFQGNSAPDKSGLPSDRFSAERTGGSVSTLTIQRTQQEDSAVYLCASSAGILYGYTFGSGTRLTVV.

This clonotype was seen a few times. Here the CDR3 reads CSARKAEWEQYF. CDR3 nucleotide sequence: TGCAGTGCTAGAAAGGCGGAATGGGAGCAGTACTTC. The chain has TRBV20-1 and TRBJ2-7; D call uncertain. Trimming pared 2 bases from V and 7 bases from J, leaving 12 bases between. This CDR3 contains 12 residues. In germline, CDR1 is DFQATT, CDR2 SNEGSKA (reference sequence).

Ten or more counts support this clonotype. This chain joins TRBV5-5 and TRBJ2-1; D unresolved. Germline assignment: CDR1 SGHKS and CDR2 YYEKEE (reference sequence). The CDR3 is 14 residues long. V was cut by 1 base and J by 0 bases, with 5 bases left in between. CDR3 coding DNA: TGTGCCAGCAGCTTGTGGAGCTCCTACAATGAGCAGTTCTTC. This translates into CASSLWSSYNEQFF. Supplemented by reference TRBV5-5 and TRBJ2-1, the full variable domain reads DAGVTQSPTHLIKTRGQQVTLRCSPISGHKSVSWYQQVLGQGPQFIFQYYEKEERGRGNFPDRFSARQFPNYSSELNVNALLLGDSALYLCASSLWSSYNEQFFGPGTRLTVL.

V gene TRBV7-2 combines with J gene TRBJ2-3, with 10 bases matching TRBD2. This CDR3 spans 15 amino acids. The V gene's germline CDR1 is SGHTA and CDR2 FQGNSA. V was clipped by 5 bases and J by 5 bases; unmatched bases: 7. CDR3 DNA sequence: TGTGCCAGCAGCCCTAGCGGGGGTCTCGTAGATACGCAGTATTTT. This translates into CASSPSGGLVDTQYF. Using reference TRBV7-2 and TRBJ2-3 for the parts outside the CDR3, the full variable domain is GAGVSQSPSNKVTEKGKDVELRCDPISGHTALYWYRQSLGQGLEFLIYFQGNSAPDKSGLPSDRFSAERTGGSVSTLTIQRTQQEDSAVYLCASSPSGGLVDTQYFGPGTRLTVL.